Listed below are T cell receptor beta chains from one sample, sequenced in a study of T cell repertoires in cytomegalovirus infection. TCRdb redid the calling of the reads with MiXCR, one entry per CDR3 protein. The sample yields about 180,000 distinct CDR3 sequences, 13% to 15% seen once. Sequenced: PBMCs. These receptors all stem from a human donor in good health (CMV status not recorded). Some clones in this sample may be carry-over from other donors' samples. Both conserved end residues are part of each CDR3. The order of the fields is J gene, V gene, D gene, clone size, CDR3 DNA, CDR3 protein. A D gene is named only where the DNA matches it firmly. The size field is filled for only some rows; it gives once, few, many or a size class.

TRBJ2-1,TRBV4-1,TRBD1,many,TGCGCCAGCAGCTACCGGGACAGGGAGGATGAGCAGTTCTTC,CASSYRDREDEQFF
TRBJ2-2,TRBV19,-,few,TGTGCCAGTAGTTCCCGGCCCAACGGAAACGGGGAGCTGTTTTTT,CASSSRPNGNGELFF
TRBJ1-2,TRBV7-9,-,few,TGTGCCAGCAGCTTATGGGCAGGACGGACGGGCTATGGCTACACCTTC,CASSLWAGRTGYGYTF
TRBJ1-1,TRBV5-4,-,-,TGTGCCAGCAGCTTCAGTTCGGGGAGCACTGAAGCTTTCTTT,CASSFSSGSTEAFF
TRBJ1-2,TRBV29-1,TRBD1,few,TGCAGCGTTGTTTCGCGCGCGAGGACAGGGGAAAACTATGGCTACACCTTC,CSVVSRARTGENYGYTF
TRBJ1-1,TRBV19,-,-,TGTGCCAGTAGTACCCCGGGGTTGGTGAACACTGAAGCTTTCTTT,CASSTPGLVNTEAFF
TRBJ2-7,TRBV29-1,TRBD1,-,TGCAGCGTTGAAGCCAGGGGGAACGAGCAGTACTTC,CSVEARGNEQYF
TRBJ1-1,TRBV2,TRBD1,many,TGTGCCAGCAGGAGTACAGGGGGCGCGTTGAACACTGAAGCTTTCTTT,CASRSTGGALNTEAFF
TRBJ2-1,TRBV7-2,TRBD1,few,TGTGCCAGCAGCTCGACAGGGTCGAACTACAATGAGCAGTTCTTC,CASSSTGSNYNEQFF
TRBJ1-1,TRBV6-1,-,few,TGTGCCAGCAGAAACAGGGCTAACACTGAAGCTTTCTTT,CASRNRANTEAFF
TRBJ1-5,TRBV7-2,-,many,TGTGCCAGCAGCTTAGATAGGGTTGGCAATCAGCCCCAGCATTTT,CASSLDRVGNQPQHF